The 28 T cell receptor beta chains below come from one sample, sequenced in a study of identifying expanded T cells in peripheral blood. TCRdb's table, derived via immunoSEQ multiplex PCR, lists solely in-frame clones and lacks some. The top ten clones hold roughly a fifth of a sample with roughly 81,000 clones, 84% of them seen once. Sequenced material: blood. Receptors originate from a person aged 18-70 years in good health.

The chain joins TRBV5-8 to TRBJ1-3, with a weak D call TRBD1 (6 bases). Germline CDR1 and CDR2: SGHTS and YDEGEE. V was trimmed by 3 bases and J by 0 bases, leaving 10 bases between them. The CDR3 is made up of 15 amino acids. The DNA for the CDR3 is TGTGCCAGCAGCTCCCAGGGGTACTCTGGAAACACCATATATTTT. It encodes CASSSQGYSGNTIYF.

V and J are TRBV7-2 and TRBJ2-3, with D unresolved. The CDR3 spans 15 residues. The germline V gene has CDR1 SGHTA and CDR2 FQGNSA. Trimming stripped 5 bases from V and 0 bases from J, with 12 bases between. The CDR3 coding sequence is TGTGCCAGCAGCGGGGTTGGCTCTAGCACAGATACGCAGTATTTT. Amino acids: CASSGVGSSTDTQYF.

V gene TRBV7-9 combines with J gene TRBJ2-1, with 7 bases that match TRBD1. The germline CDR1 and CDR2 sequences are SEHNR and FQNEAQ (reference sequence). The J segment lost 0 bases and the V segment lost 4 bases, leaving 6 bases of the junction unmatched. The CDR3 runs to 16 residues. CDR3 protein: CASSSTGASSYNEQFF. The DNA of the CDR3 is TGTGCCAGCAGCTCCACAGGGGCGAGCTCCTACAATGAGCAGTTCTTC. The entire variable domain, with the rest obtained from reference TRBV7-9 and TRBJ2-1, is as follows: DTGVSQNPRHKITKRGQNVTFRCDPISEHNRLYWYRQTLGQGPEFLTYFQNEAQLEKSRLLSDRFSAERPKGSFSTLEIQRTEQGDSAMYLCASSSTGASSYNEQFFGPGTRLTVL.

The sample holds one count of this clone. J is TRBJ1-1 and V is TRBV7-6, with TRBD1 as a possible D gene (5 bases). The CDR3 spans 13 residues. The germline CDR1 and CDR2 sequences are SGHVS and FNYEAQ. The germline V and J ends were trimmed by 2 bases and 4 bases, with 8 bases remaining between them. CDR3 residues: CASSLFRATEAFF. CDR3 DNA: TGTGCCAGCAGCTTATTCAGGGCCACTGAAGCTTTCTTT. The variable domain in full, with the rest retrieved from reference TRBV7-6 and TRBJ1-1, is GAGVSQSPRYKVTKRGQDVALRCDPISGHVSLYWYRQALGQGPEFLTYFNYEAQQDKSGLPNDRFSAERPEGSISTLTIQRTEQRDSAMYRCASSLFRATEAFFGQGTRLTVV.

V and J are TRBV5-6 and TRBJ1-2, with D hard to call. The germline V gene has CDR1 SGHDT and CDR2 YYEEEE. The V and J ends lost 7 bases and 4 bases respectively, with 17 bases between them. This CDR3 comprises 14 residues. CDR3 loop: CASQRHRKTYGYTF. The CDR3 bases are TGTGCCAGCCAAAGGCACCGAAAGACCTATGGCTACACCTTC.

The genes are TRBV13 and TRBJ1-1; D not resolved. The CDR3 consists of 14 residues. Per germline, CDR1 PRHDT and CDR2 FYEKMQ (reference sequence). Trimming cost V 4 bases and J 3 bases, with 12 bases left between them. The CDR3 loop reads CASSSDGTYTEAFF. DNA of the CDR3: TGTGCCAGCAGCTCGGACGGAACTTACACTGAAGCTTTCTTT.

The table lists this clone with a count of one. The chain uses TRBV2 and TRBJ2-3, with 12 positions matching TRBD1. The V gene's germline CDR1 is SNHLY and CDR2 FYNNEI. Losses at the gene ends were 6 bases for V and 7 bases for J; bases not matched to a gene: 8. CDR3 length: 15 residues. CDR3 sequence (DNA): TGTGCCAGCAGCGGGGACAGGGGGCCCTCTTATACGCAGTATTTT. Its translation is CASSGDRGPSYTQYF.

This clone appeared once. The CDR3 region is CASSQGRAGRGSTGELFF. Here the CDR3 DNA reads TGCGCCAGCAGCCAAGGCCGGGCGGGAAGAGGGAGCACCGGGGAGCTGTTTTTT. The chain links TRBV4-3 to TRBJ2-2; maybe TRBD2 (6 bases). This CDR3 is built from 18 residues. The V end was cut by 1 base, the J end by 4 bases, with 19 bases between. Germline V gene data show CDR1 as LGHNA and CDR2 as YSLEER.

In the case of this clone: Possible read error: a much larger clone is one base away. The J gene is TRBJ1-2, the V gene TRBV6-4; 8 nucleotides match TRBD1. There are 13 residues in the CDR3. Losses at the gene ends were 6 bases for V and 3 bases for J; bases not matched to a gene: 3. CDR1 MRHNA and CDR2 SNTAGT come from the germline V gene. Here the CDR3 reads CASSPTGDYGYTF. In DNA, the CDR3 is TGTGCCAGCAGCCCGACAGGGGACTATGGCTACACCTTC.

The CDR3 loop is CASRNSGGRNSYEQYF. The CDR3 nucleotides read TGTGCCAGTAGAAACTCGGGGGGCCGAAATTCCTACGAGCAGTACTTC. The J gene is TRBJ2-7, the V gene TRBV19, with D tentatively TRBD2 (7 bases). This CDR3 is built from 16 residues. Germline V gene sequence: CDR1 LNHDA, CDR2 SQIVND (reference sequence). Trimming left V 6 bases short and J 1 base short, with 19 bases between.

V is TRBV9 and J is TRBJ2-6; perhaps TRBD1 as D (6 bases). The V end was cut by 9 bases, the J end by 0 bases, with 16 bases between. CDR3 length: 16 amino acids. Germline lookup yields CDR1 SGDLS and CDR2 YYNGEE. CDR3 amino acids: CATSRGLSSGANVLTF. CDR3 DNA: TGTGCCACCTCCAGGGGTCTTAGCTCTGGGGCCAACGTCCTGACTTTC. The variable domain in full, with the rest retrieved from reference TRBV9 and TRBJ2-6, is DSGVTQTPKHLITATGQRVTLRCSPRSGDLSVYWYQQSLDQGLQFLIQYYNGEERAKGNILERFSAQQFPDLHSELNLSSLELGDSALYFCATSRGLSSGANVLTFGAGSRLTVL.

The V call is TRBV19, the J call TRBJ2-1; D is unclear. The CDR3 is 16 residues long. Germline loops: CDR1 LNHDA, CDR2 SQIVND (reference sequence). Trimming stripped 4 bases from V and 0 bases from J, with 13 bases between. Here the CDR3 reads CASSRPGRRSYNEQFF. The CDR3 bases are TGTGCCAGTAGTAGACCCGGGCGCCGCTCCTACAATGAGCAGTTCTTC.

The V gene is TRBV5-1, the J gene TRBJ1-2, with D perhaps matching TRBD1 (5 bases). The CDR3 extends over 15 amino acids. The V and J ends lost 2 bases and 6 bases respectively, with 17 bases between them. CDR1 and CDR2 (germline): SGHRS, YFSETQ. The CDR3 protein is CASSLLLDSFDGYTF. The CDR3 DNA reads TGCGCCAGCAGCTTACTCCTTGACAGTTTCGATGGCTACACCTTC.

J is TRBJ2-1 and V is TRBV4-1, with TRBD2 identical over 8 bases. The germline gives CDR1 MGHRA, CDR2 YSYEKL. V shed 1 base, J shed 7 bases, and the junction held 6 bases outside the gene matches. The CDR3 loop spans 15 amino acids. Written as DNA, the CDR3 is TGCGCCAGCAGCCAAGGAGCGGGGGTAGAAAATGAGCAGTTCTTC. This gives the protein CASSQGAGVENEQFF.

The CDR3 nucleotides read TGTGCCAGTACGACAGGGGTGGTGAACTATGGCTACACCTTC. Translating it yields CASTTGVVNYGYTF. The chain couples TRBV19 to TRBJ1-2, with 8 nucleotides matching TRBD1. This CDR3 is built from 14 residues. Germline assignment: CDR1 LNHDA and CDR2 SQIVND (reference sequence). Germline trimming cut 7 bases from V and 2 bases from J; bases unmatched to any gene: 6.

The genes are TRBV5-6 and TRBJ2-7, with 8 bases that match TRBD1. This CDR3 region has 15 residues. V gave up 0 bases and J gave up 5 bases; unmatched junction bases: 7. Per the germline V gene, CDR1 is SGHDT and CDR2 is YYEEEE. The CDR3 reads CASSLGWDRTNEQYF. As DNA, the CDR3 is TGTGCCAGCAGCTTGGGTTGGGACAGGACTAACGAGCAGTACTTC.

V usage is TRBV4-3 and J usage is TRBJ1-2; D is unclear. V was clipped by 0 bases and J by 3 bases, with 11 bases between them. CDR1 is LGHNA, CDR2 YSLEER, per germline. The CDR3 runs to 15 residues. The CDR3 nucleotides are TGCGCCAGCAGCCAAGATAGGCGGATGGACTATGGCTACACCTTC. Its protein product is CASSQDRRMDYGYTF.

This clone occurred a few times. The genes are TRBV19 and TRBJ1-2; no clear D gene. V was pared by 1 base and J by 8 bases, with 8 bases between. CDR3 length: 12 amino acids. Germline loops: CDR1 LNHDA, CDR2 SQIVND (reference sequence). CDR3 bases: TGTGCCAGTAGTATAGGAATGGGCGGCTACACCTTC. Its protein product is CASSIGMGGYTF.

CDR3 nucleotides: TGTGCCTGGAGTGTAACGGGGGCTCTGGCTGAAGCTTTCTTT. This codes for CAWSVTGALAEAFF. The chain employs TRBV30 and TRBJ1-1; D might be TRBD1 (6 bases). With 0 bases removed from V and 6 bases from J, the gap between germline ends came to 14 bases. The germline V gene has CDR1 GTSNPN and CDR2 SVGIG (reference sequence). The CDR3 spans 14 residues.

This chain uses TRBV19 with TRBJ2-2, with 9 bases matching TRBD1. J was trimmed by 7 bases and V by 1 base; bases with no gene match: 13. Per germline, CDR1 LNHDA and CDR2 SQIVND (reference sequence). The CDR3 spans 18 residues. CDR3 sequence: CASSIGYPTGGASGELFF. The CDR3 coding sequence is TGTGCCAGTAGTATAGGCTACCCAACAGGGGGCGCGAGCGGGGAGCTGTTTTTT.

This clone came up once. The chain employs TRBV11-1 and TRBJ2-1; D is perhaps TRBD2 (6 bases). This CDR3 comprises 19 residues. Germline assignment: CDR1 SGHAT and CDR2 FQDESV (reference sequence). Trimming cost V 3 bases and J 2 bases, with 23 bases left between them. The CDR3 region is CASSFYKRARVGTYNEQFF. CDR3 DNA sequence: TGTGCCAGCAGCTTCTACAAGCGGGCCCGGGTGGGGACCTACAATGAGCAGTTCTTC.

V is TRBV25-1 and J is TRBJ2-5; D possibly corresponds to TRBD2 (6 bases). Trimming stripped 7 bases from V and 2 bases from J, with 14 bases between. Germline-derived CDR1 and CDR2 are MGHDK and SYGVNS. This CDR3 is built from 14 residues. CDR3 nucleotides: TGTGCCAGCACCCGGGGAGGCTTACAAGAGACCCAGTACTTC. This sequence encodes CASTRGGLQETQYF.

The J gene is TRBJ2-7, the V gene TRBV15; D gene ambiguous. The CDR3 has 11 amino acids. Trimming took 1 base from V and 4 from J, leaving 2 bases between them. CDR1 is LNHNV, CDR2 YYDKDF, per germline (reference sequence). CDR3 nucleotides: TGTGCCACCAGCAGAGCATACGAGCAGTACTTC. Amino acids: CATSRAYEQYF.

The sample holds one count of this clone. The chain's CDR3 is CASSLGFHTDTQYF. The CDR3 DNA reads as TGTGCCAGCAGCTTAGGTTTCCACACAGATACGCAGTATTTT. The rearrangement joins TRBV7-2 to TRBJ2-3; no reliable D call. The CDR3 consists of 14 residues. V was trimmed by 1 base and J by 2 bases, leaving 7 bases between them. The V gene's germline CDR1 is SGHTA and CDR2 FQGNSA. Together with reference TRBV7-2 and TRBJ2-3, the CDR3 gives the full variable domain: GAGVSQSPSNKVTEKGKDVELRCDPISGHTALYWYRQSLGQGLEFLIYFQGNSAPDKSGLPSDRFSAERTGGSVSTLTIQRTQQEDSAVYLCASSLGFHTDTQYFGPGTRLTVL.

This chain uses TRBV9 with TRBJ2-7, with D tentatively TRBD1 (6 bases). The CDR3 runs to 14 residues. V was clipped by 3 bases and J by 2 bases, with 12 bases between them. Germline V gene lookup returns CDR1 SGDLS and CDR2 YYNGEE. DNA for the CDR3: TGTGCCAGCAGCGGCGATACAGGGCCCTACGAGCAGTACTTC. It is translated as CASSGDTGPYEQYF.

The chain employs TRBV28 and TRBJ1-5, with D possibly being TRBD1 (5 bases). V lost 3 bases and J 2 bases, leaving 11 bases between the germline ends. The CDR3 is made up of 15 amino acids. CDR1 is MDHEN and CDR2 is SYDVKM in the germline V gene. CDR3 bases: TGTGCCAGCAGTTTTAGAGGGGAGCGCAATCAGCCCCAGCATTTT. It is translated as CASSFRGERNQPQHF.

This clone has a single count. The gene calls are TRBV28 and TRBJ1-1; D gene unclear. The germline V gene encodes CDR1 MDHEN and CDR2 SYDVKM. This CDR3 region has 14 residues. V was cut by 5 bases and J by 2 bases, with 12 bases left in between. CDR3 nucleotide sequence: TGTGCCAGCAGTCCTCGCCTACTAAACACTGAAGCTTTCTTT. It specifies CASSPRLLNTEAFF.

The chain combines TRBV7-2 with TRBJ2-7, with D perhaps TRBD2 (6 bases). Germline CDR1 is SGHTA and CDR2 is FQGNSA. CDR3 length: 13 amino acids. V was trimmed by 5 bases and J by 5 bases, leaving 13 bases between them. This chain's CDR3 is CASSGSDYNEQYF. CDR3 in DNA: TGTGCCAGCAGCGGTTCGGACTATAACGAGCAGTACTTC. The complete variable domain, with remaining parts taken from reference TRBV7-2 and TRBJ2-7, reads GAGVSQSPSNKVTEKGKDVELRCDPISGHTALYWYRQSLGQGLEFLIYFQGNSAPDKSGLPSDRFSAERTGGSVSTLTIQRTQQEDSAVYLCASSGSDYNEQYFGPGTRLTVT.